These T cell receptor beta chains were read from a single sample in a study of glioma-infiltrating T cells after dendritic cell vaccination. Repertoires were generated with immunoSEQ multiplex PCR, while TCRdb's copy carries only in-frame clones and drops some. The sample has roughly 100,000 clones; roughly 81% are singletons. Sample: blood, taken before dendritic cell vaccination. All receptors come from a human donor with glioblastoma. CDR3s include the opening cysteine and the closing phenylalanine or tryptophan. Each record gives: V gene, D gene, clone size, J gene, CDR3 DNA, CDR3 protein. D genes are given only for firm matches. Clone size is given for some rows only: seen once, a few or many times, or a class if the clone is expanded.

V gene: TRBV30; D gene: NA; clone size: NA; J gene: TRBJ2-5; CDR3 DNA: TGTGCCTGGAGGGAGGTATGGGGTGAGACCCAGTACTTC; CDR3 protein: CAWREVWGETQYF
V gene: TRBV30; D gene: NA; clone size: once; J gene: TRBJ1-4; CDR3 DNA: TGTGCCTGGAGGGCAGGGATCTTGGATGAAAAACTGTTTTTT; CDR3 protein: CAWRAGILDEKLFF
V gene: TRBV25-1; D gene: NA; clone size: NA; J gene: TRBJ1-2; CDR3 DNA: TGTGCCAGCAGTGAATACGAGCCTAACTATGGCTACACCTTC; CDR3 protein: CASSEYEPNYGYTF
V gene: TRBV5-1; D gene: NA; clone size: NA; J gene: TRBJ2-5; CDR3 DNA: TGCGCCAGCAGCTTGTTAAGGGGGCAAGAGACCCAGTACTTC; CDR3 protein: CASSLLRGQETQYF
V gene: TRBV2; D gene: TRBD1; clone size: NA; J gene: TRBJ1-6; CDR3 DNA: TGTGCCAGCAGGGACAGGGGAAATTCACCCCTCCACTTT; CDR3 protein: CASRDRGNSPLHF
V gene: TRBV9; D gene: TRBD2; clone size: once; J gene: TRBJ2-5; CDR3 DNA: TGTGCCAGCAGCGCGGGACTAGGTATAAAGACCCAGTACTTC; CDR3 protein: CASSAGLGIKTQYF
V gene: TRBV19; D gene: TRBD1; clone size: few; J gene: TRBJ2-5; CDR3 DNA: TGTGCCAGTAGTCAAAGGCCCCCGGGACAGGGGGAGACCCAGTACTTC; CDR3 protein: CASSQRPPGQGETQYF
V gene: TRBV30; D gene: TRBD1; clone size: NA; J gene: TRBJ2-2; CDR3 DNA: TGTGCCTGGGAGACAGGGTTGTTCACCGGGGAGCTGTTTTTT; CDR3 protein: CAWETGLFTGELFF
V gene: TRBV7-3; D gene: TRBD2; clone size: few; J gene: TRBJ2-3; CDR3 DNA: TGTGCCAGCAGCATAATAGCGGGGGGAGGCACAGATACGCAGTATTTT; CDR3 protein: CASSIIAGGGTDTQYF
V gene: TRBV7-9; D gene: TRBD1; clone size: NA; J gene: TRBJ2-7; CDR3 DNA: TGTGCCAGCAGCAAGGGGACAGCCGGACTCTCCTACGAGCAGTACTTC; CDR3 protein: CASSKGTAGLSYEQYF
V gene: TRBV7-8; D gene: TRBD2; clone size: NA; J gene: TRBJ2-1; CDR3 DNA: TGTGCCAGCAGCGTATCGGGGGGGGCCAATGAGCAGTTCTTC; CDR3 protein: CASSVSGGANEQFF
V gene: TRBV9; D gene: NA; clone size: NA; J gene: TRBJ1-3; CDR3 DNA: TGTGCCAGCGGCCAACAGACCTCTGGAAACACCATATATTTT; CDR3 protein: CASGQQTSGNTIYF
V gene: TRBV7-9; D gene: TRBD1; clone size: once; J gene: TRBJ1-2; CDR3 DNA: TGTGCCAGCAGCTTAGGGGCCGGGACAGGCTATGGCTACACCTTC; CDR3 protein: CASSLGAGTGYGYTF
V gene: TRBV27; D gene: NA; clone size: NA; J gene: TRBJ1-1; CDR3 DNA: TGTGCCAGCAGTTTATCAAGAGAGGTCTCCTTCTTGGGAGCTTTCTTT; CDR3 protein: CASSLSREVSFLGAFF
V gene: TRBV9; D gene: NA; clone size: NA; J gene: TRBJ1-2; CDR3 DNA: TGTGCCAGCAGCGTAGAATTCGGGGGCTACACCTTC; CDR3 protein: CASSVEFGGYTF
V gene: TRBV9; D gene: TRBD2; clone size: NA; J gene: TRBJ2-5; CDR3 DNA: TGTGCCAGCAGCGCGTACGGTATTGCCGGGGGGCAAGAGACCCAGTACTTC; CDR3 protein: CASSAYGIAGGQETQYF
V gene: TRBV9; D gene: TRBD2; clone size: NA; J gene: TRBJ2-5; CDR3 DNA: TGTGCCAGCAGCCCGAGCGGGGGGGCCTTGATGGAGACCCAGTACTTC; CDR3 protein: CASSPSGGALMETQYF
V gene: TRBV13; D gene: TRBD1; clone size: NA; J gene: TRBJ1-2; CDR3 DNA: TGTGCCAGCAGCCCCTCGACAGGGGATAATTATGGCTACACCTTC; CDR3 protein: CASSPSTGDNYGYTF
V gene: TRBV4-1; D gene: NA; clone size: NA; J gene: TRBJ1-5; CDR3 DNA: TGCGCCAGCAGCCCACTAACAGCGGGGGTTAGCAATCAGCCCCAGCATTTT; CDR3 protein: CASSPLTAGVSNQPQHF
V gene: TRBV5-1; D gene: NA; clone size: NA; J gene: TRBJ2-7; CDR3 DNA: TGCGCCAGCAGCTTTTCCTTGGACAGCACGGTCGAGCAGTACTTC; CDR3 protein: CASSFSLDSTVEQYF
V gene: TRBV27; D gene: NA; clone size: NA; J gene: TRBJ1-6; CDR3 DNA: TGTGCCAGCAGTTCAGGGTGGTATAATTCACCCCTCCACTTT; CDR3 protein: CASSSGWYNSPLHF
V gene: TRBV10-2; D gene: TRBD1; clone size: NA; J gene: TRBJ2-7; CDR3 DNA: TGCGCCAGCAGCGAAACCCGGACAGGGGGTCTCTACGAGCAGTACTTC; CDR3 protein: CASSETRTGGLYEQYF
V gene: TRBV2; D gene: TRBD1; clone size: NA; J gene: TRBJ1-5; CDR3 DNA: TGTGCCAGCAGTGTGAAGGGGGCATTTCTTCAGCCCCAGCATTTT; CDR3 protein: CASSVKGAFLQPQHF
V gene: TRBV7-2; D gene: NA; clone size: NA; J gene: TRBJ1-2; CDR3 DNA: TGTGCCAGCATCAAGGGAGGAGGGGACTATGGCTACACCTTC; CDR3 protein: CASIKGGGDYGYTF
V gene: TRBV4-1; D gene: TRBD1; clone size: NA; J gene: TRBJ1-5; CDR3 DNA: TGCGCCAGCAAGAAGACAGGGGATGTTGGCAATCAGCCCCAGCATTTT; CDR3 protein: CASKKTGDVGNQPQHF
V gene: TRBV2; D gene: NA; clone size: NA; J gene: TRBJ2-2; CDR3 DNA: TGTGCCAGCAGAGGAAGACAGGCCTCCACCGGGGAGCTGTTTTTT; CDR3 protein: CASRGRQASTGELFF
V gene: TRBV14; D gene: NA; clone size: NA; J gene: TRBJ2-1; CDR3 DNA: TGTGCCAGCAGCAGCCGAGCCGGGGTCTACAATGAGCAGTTCTTC; CDR3 protein: CASSSRAGVYNEQFF
V gene: TRBV7-3; D gene: NA; clone size: few; J gene: TRBJ1-6; CDR3 DNA: TGTGCCAGCAGCTTAAATGGGGGGGGTAATTCACCCCTCCACTTT; CDR3 protein: CASSLNGGGNSPLHF
V gene: TRBV7-9; D gene: TRBD1; clone size: NA; J gene: TRBJ2-1; CDR3 DNA: TGTGCCAGCAGCTCAACACGCAGGGGGCCGGGGGACAATGAGCAGTTCTTC; CDR3 protein: CASSSTRRGPGDNEQFF
V gene: TRBV7-2; D gene: TRBD2; clone size: NA; J gene: TRBJ2-4; CDR3 DNA: TGTGCCAGCAGCTTTAGCGGGGGGCTCGCCAAAAACATTCAGTACTTC; CDR3 protein: CASSFSGGLAKNIQYF
V gene: TRBV13; D gene: TRBD1; clone size: NA; J gene: TRBJ1-3; CDR3 DNA: TGTGCCAGCAGCGGGACAGAGGGGAACACCATATATTTT; CDR3 protein: CASSGTEGNTIYF
V gene: TRBV7-9; D gene: NA; clone size: NA; J gene: TRBJ1-2; CDR3 DNA: TGTGCCAGCAGCTTAACTACGGGCTATGGCTACACCTTC; CDR3 protein: CASSLTTGYGYTF
V gene: TRBV7-9; D gene: NA; clone size: NA; J gene: TRBJ1-6; CDR3 DNA: TGTGCCAGCAGCCAAGGAGTAGGGGAAGGACCCCTCCACTTT; CDR3 protein: CASSQGVGEGPLHF
V gene: TRBV29-1; D gene: TRBD2; clone size: NA; J gene: TRBJ2-5; CDR3 DNA: TGCAGCGTTGTTCTGATAGCGGGGAGACAAGAGACCCAGTACTTC; CDR3 protein: CSVVLIAGRQETQYF
V gene: TRBV30; D gene: NA; clone size: NA; J gene: TRBJ2-7; CDR3 DNA: TGTGCCTGGAGTGTACGCGGCAGGGGTCTCTACGAGCAGTACTTC; CDR3 protein: CAWSVRGRGLYEQYF
V gene: TRBV12-5; D gene: NA; clone size: NA; J gene: TRBJ1-1; CDR3 DNA: TGTGCTAGTGGTTTGCCCAGTGTAACTGAAGCTTTCTTT; CDR3 protein: CASGLPSVTEAFF
V gene: TRBV6-1; D gene: NA; clone size: NA; J gene: TRBJ2-7; CDR3 DNA: TGTGCCAGCAGTGAAGGGCACACCGGGATACTCCAACCTTGGGAGCAGTACTTC; CDR3 protein: CASSEGHTGILQPWEQYF
V gene: TRBV30; D gene: NA; clone size: NA; J gene: TRBJ2-2; CDR3 DNA: TGTGCCTGGAGTGTGTTACGGACCGGGGAGCTGTTTTTT; CDR3 protein: CAWSVLRTGELFF
V gene: TRBV5-1; D gene: NA; clone size: once; J gene: TRBJ1-1; CDR3 DNA: TGCGCCAGCAGCGCACTGACAGGACCCATGGGCACTGAAGCTTTCTTT; CDR3 protein: CASSALTGPMGTEAFF
V gene: TRBV15; D gene: NA; clone size: NA; J gene: TRBJ2-7; CDR3 DNA: TGTGCCACCAGCAGATCTTTTGGGCCCGAGCAGTACTTC; CDR3 protein: CATSRSFGPEQYF
V gene: TRBV25-1; D gene: NA; clone size: NA; J gene: TRBJ1-2; CDR3 DNA: TGTGCCAGCAGACCAGGGTTTACCTATGGCTACACCTTC; CDR3 protein: CASRPGFTYGYTF
V gene: TRBV7-9; D gene: NA; clone size: NA; J gene: TRBJ2-2; CDR3 DNA: TGTGCCAGCAGCTTGATCCTCATCGCGGCCGGGGAGCTGTTTTTT; CDR3 protein: CASSLILIAAGELFF
V gene: TRBV18; D gene: TRBD1; clone size: NA; J gene: TRBJ2-6; CDR3 DNA: TGTGCCAGCTCACCCGACGGACAGGGGCAGACTTTCCTTTCTGGGGCCAACGTCCTGACTTTC; CDR3 protein: CASSPDGQGQTFLSGANVLTF
V gene: TRBV4-2; D gene: TRBD2; clone size: NA; J gene: TRBJ2-3; CDR3 DNA: TGTGCCAGCAGCCAAGTACTAGCGGACACAGATACGCAGTATTTT; CDR3 protein: CASSQVLADTDTQYF
V gene: TRBV15; D gene: NA; clone size: NA; J gene: TRBJ1-1; CDR3 DNA: TGTGCCACCAGCAGAGATGGAGGAGTAAACACTGAAGCTTTCTTT; CDR3 protein: CATSRDGGVNTEAFF
V gene: TRBV6-1; D gene: NA; clone size: NA; J gene: TRBJ1-1; CDR3 DNA: TGTGCCCACCGGGGGGCGTACACTGAAGCTTTCTTT; CDR3 protein: CAHRGAYTEAFF
V gene: TRBV11-2; D gene: TRBD1; clone size: NA; J gene: TRBJ1-2; CDR3 DNA: TGTGCCAGCAGCTTAGGACAGGGGCTAAACTATGGCTACACCTTC; CDR3 protein: CASSLGQGLNYGYTF
V gene: TRBV7-9; D gene: NA; clone size: once; J gene: TRBJ2-7; CDR3 DNA: TGTGCCAGCGGGGGACAACCTTACGAGCAGTACTTC; CDR3 protein: CASGGQPYEQYF
V gene: TRBV19; D gene: NA; clone size: few; J gene: TRBJ2-5; CDR3 DNA: TGTGCCAGTAGTATAGGAGCGGAGCAGGGGGAGACCCAGTACTTC; CDR3 protein: CASSIGAEQGETQYF
V gene: TRBV6-5; D gene: NA; clone size: NA; J gene: TRBJ2-1; CDR3 DNA: TGTGCCAGCAGAACAGGGTACAATGAGCAGTTCTTC; CDR3 protein: CASRTGYNEQFF
V gene: TRBV15; D gene: NA; clone size: NA; J gene: TRBJ2-3; CDR3 DNA: TGTGCCACCGGGTTAGCGAACACGCAGTATTTT; CDR3 protein: CATGLANTQYF
V gene: TRBV5-7; D gene: TRBD2; clone size: NA; J gene: TRBJ2-2; CDR3 DNA: TGTGCCAGCAGCTTGGCGGGGCGGGGGTGCACCGGGGAGCTGTTTTTT; CDR3 protein: CASSLAGRGCTGELFF
V gene: TRBV19; D gene: NA; clone size: NA; J gene: TRBJ1-1; CDR3 DNA: TGTGCCACCCGAGGTCATCAGTCGAACACTGAAGCTTTCTTT; CDR3 protein: CATRGHQSNTEAFF
V gene: TRBV4-1; D gene: NA; clone size: NA; J gene: TRBJ2-6; CDR3 DNA: TGCGCCAGCAGCCAAGATCGTGTGACTAACACCGTCCTGACTTTC; CDR3 protein: CASSQDRVTNTVLTF
V gene: TRBV6-5; D gene: TRBD1; clone size: NA; J gene: TRBJ2-3; CDR3 DNA: TGTGCCAGCAGTGGGACAGGGGGCGAGGATACGCAGTATTTT; CDR3 protein: CASSGTGGEDTQYF